This T cell receptor beta chain is drawn from a study of T cells after posttransplantation cyclophosphamide. This clone appeared a single time. Antigen: not known. This related bone marrow graft donor gave peripheral blood on the day of marrow donation. Study-wide results and caveats: Recipient CMV seropositivity and CMV reactivation strongly tracked TRB clonality. Skin or GI-infiltrating T cells shared few TRB sequences with blood.

Sequencing was performed with immunoSEQ multiplex PCR; in TCRdb, only in-frame clones are kept and a portion is missing. The profile covers 45,000 or so clones, with about 90% appearing a single time and around 3.1% taken by the ten largest. This TCR was sampled from a woman aged 50 to 65 in good health and a related stem cell transplant donor. The sequencing input was PBMCs.

The CDR3 nucleotides read TGTGCCAGCAGTGACCAGGTGGCTAATGAAAAACTGTTTTTT. Its translation is CASSDQVANEKLFF. J is TRBJ1-4 and V is TRBV6-5; D ambiguous. The CDR3 extends over 14 amino acids. Germline CDR1 and CDR2: MNHEY and SVGAGI. V lost 5 bases and J 3 bases, leaving 10 bases between the germline ends.